These 3 T cell receptor beta chains share one sample of origin, sequenced in a study of radiation and T cells in renal cell carcinoma. Regarding time point: blood 2 weeks post-SBRT. Indicated treatment: 15 Gy SBRT to primary tumor, nephrectomy 4 weeks later. Method: immunoSEQ multiplex PCR; TCRdb's copy keeps in-frame clones and lacks some. Of 120,000 or so clones listed, about 81% are singletons. Here the sequenced sample was blood, taken from a patient whose treatment included radiotherapy and nephrectomy. The receptor source for this set is an older woman with renal cell carcinoma.

The chain is built from TRBV5-1 and TRBJ1-3; D remains unclear. Trimming shortened V by 3 bases and J by 0 bases, and 13 bases separated the two germline ends. Germline-derived CDR1 and CDR2 are SGHRS and YFSETQ. The CDR3 consists of 16 residues. This chain's CDR3 is CASSWTDASSGNTIYF. DNA of the CDR3: TGCGCCAGCAGCTGGACGGACGCGAGCTCTGGAAACACCATATATTTT.

This clone showed up many times. The chain has TRBV11-2 and TRBJ1-1; D remains ambiguous. CDR3 length: 15 residues. Germline V gene sequence: CDR1 SGHAT, CDR2 FQNNGV. V shed 2 bases and J shed 11 bases, with 21 bases lying between them. The CDR3 loop reads CASSLSPGIGSPAFF. CDR3 in DNA: TGTGCCAGCAGCTTATCTCCGGGCATCGGAAGTCCGGCTTTCTTT.

The chain is built from TRBV2 and TRBJ2-2, with 7 bases aligning to TRBD1. Germline V CDR1 and CDR2: SNHLY, FYNNEI. The CDR3 loop spans 14 amino acids. V was pared by 7 bases and J by 2 bases, with 4 bases of the junction left unmatched. The CDR3 DNA reads TGTGCCAGCAAACGGGACAGCAACACCGGGGAGCTGTTTTTT. Its translation: CASKRDSNTGELFF.